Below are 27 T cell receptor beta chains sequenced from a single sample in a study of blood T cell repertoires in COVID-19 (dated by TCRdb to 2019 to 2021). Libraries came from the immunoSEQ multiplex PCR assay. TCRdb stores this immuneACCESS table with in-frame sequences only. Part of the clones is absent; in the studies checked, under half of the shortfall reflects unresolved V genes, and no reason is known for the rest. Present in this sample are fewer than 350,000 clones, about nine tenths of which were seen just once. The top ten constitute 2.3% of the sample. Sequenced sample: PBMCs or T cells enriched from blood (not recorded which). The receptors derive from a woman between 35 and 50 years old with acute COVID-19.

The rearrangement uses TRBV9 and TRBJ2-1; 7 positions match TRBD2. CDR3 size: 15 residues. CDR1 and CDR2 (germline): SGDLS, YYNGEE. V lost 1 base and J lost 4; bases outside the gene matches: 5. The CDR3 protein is CASSVTGGRYNEQFF. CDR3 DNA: TGTGCCAGCAGCGTAACGGGAGGAAGATACAATGAGCAGTTCTTC. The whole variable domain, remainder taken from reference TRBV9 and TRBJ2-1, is DSGVTQTPKHLITATGQRVTLRCSPRSGDLSVYWYQQSLDQGLQFLIQYYNGEERAKGNILERFSAQQFPDLHSELNLSSLELGDSALYFCASSVTGGRYNEQFFGPGTRLTVL.

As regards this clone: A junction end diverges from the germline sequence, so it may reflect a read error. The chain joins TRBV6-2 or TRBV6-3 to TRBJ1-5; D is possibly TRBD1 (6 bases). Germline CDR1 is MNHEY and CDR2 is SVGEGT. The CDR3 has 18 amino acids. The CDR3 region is CASRYSGRGDYSNQPQHF. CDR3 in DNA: TGTGCCAGCAGATACTCCGGCAGGGGAGATTATAGCAATCAGCCCCAGCATTTT.

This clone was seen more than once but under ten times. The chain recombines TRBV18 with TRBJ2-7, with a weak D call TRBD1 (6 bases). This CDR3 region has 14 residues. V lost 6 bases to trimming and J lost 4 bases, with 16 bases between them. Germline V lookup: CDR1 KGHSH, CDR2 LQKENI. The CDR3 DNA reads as TGTGCCAGCTCGGACCCCGGGACATCTTACGAGCAGTACTTC. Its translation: CASSDPGTSYEQYF.

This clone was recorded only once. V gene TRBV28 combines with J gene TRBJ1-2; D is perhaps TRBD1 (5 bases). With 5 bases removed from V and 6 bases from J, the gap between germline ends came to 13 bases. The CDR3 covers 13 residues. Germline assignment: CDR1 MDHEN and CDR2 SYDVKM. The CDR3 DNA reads TGTGCCAGCAGTGTGGGGGGGAACCATGGCTACACCTTC. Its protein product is CASSVGGNHGYTF.

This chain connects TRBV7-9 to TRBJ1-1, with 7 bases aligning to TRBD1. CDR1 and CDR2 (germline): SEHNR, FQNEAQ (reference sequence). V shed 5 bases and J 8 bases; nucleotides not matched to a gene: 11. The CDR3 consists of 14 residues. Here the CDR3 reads CASSLDRATQEAFF. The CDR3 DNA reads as TGTGCCAGCAGCCTAGACAGGGCCACCCAAGAAGCTTTCTTT.

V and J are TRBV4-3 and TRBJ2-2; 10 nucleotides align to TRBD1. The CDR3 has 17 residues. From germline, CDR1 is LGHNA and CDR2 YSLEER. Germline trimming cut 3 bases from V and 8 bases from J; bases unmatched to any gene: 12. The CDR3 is CASSQGGTGVTRGELFF. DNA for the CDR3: TGCGCCAGCAGCCAGGGAGGGACAGGGGTGACCAGGGGGGAGCTGTTTTTT.

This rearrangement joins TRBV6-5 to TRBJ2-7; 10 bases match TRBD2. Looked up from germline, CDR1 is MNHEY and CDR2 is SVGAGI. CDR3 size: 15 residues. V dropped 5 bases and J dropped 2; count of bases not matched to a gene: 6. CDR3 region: CASSTRTSGTYEQYF. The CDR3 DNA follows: TGTGCCAGCAGTACTCGGACTAGCGGAACCTACGAGCAGTACTTC.

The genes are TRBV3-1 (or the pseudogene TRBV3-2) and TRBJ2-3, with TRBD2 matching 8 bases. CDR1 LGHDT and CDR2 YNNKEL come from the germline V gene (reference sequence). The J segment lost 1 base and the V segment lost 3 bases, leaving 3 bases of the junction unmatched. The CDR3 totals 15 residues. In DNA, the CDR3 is TGTGCCAGCAGCCAGTTAGCGGGACGCACAGATACGCAGTATTTT. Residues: CASSQLAGRTDTQYF.

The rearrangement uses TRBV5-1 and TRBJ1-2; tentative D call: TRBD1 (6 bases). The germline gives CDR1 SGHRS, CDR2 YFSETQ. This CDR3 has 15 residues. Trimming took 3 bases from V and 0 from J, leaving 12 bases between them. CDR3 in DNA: TGCGCCAGCAGCTACGGACAGACCTCTAACTATGGCTACACCTTC. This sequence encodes CASSYGQTSNYGYTF. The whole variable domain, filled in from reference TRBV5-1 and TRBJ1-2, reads KAGVTQTPRYLIKTRGQQVTLSCSPISGHRSVSWYQQTPGQGLQFLFEYFSETQRNKGNFPGRFSGRQFSNSRSEMNVSTLELGDSALYLCASSYGQTSNYGYTFGSGTRLTVV.

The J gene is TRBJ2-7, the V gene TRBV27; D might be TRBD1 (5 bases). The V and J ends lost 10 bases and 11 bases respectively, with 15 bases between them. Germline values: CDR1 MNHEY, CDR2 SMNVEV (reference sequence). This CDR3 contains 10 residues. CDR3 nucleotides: TGTGCCAACAAACAGGTCATTGAGTACTTC. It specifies CANKQVIEYF.

The CDR3 is CASSQGGGGPKTDTQYF. The CDR3 DNA follows: TGTGCCAGCAGCCAAGGGGGGGGAGGGCCGAAAACAGATACGCAGTATTTT. V gene TRBV4-2 combines with J gene TRBJ2-3, with TRBD2 matching 7 bases. Trimming at V came to 1 base and at J to 3 bases, leaving 10 bases not matched to a gene. The germline CDR1 and CDR2 sequences are LGHNA and YNFKEQ. This CDR3 comprises 17 residues.

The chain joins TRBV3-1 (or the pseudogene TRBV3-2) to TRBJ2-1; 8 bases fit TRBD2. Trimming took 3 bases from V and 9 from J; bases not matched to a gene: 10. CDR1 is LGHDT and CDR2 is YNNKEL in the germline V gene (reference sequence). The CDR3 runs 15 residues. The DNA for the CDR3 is TGTGCCAGCAGCCAGGCGGGACTAGGTGGGGGTGAGCAGTTCTTC. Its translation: CASSQAGLGGGEQFF.

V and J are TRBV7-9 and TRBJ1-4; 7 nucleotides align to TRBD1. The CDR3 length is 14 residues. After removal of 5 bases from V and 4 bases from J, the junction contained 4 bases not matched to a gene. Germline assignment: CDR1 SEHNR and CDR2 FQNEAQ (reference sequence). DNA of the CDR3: TGTGCCAGCAGCCACAGGGGAAATAATGAAAAACTGTTTTTT. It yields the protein CASSHRGNNEKLFF.

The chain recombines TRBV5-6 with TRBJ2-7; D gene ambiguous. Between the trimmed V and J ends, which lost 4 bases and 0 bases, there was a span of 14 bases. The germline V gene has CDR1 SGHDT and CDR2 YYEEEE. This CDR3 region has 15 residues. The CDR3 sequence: CASSRFVADSYEQYF. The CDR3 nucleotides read TGTGCCAGCAGCCGGTTCGTGGCGGACTCCTACGAGCAGTACTTC.

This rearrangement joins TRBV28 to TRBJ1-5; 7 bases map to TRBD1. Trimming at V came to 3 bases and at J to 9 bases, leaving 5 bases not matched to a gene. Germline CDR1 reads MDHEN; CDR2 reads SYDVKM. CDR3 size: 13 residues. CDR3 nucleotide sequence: TGTGCCAGCAGTTTGGACAGGCCTTGGCCCCAGCATTTT. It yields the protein CASSLDRPWPQHF.

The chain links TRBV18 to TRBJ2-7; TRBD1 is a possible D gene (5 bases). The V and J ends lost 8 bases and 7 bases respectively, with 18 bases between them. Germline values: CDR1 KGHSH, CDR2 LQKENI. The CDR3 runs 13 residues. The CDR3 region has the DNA TGTGCCAGCACACAAGGGGTTCTGAGGGAGCAGTACTTC. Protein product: CASTQGVLREQYF.

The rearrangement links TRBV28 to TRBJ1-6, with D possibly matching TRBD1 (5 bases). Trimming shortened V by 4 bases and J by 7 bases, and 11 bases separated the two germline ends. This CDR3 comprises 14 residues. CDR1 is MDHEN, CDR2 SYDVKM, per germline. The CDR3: CASSWSGGNSPLHF. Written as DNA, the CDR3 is TGTGCCAGCAGTTGGTCGGGGGGGAATTCACCCCTCCACTTT.

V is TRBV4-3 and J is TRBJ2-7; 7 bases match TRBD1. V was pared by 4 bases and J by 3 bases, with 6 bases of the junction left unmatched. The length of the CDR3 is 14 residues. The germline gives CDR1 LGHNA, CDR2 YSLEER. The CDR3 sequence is CASSLNRGFYEQYF. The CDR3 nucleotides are TGCGCCAGCAGCCTTAACAGGGGCTTCTACGAGCAGTACTTC.

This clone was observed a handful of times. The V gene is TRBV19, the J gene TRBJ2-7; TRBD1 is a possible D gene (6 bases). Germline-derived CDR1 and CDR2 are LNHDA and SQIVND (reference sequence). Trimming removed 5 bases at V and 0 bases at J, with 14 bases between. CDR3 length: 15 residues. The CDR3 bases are TGTGCCAGTAGTGCGTGGACAGAGAGCTCCTACGAGCAGTACTTC. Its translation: CASSAWTESSYEQYF.

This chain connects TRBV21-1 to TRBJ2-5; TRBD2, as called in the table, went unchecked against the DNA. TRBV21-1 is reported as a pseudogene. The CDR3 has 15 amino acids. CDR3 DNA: TGTGCCAGCAGCATTCAAGGACTAACGACGGAGACCCAGTACTTC. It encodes CASSIQGLTTETQYF.

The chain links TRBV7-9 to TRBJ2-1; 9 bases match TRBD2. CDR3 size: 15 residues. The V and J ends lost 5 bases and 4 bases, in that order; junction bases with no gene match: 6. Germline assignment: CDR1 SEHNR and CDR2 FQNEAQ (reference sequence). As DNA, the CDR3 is TGTGCCAGCAGCCAGACTAGCGGCACGTACAATGAGCAGTTCTTC. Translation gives CASSQTSGTYNEQFF.

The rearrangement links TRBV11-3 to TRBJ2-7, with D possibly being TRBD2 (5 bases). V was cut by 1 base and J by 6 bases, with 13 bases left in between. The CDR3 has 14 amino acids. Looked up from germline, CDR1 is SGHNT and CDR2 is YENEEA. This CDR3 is CASSLALVYGEQYF. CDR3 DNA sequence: TGTGCCAGCAGCTTAGCACTAGTCTATGGCGAGCAGTACTTC.

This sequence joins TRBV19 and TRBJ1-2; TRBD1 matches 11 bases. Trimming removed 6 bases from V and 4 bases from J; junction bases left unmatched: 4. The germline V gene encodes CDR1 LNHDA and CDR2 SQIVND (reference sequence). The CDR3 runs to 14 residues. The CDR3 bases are TGTGCCAGTAGGGACAGGGGGCGAACCTATGGCTACACCTTC. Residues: CASRDRGRTYGYTF.

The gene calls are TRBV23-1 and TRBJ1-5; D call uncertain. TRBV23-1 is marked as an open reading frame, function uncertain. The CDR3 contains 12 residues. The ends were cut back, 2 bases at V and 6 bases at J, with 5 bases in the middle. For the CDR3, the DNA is TGCGCCAGCAGTCAACGGTTTCAGCCCCAGCATTTT. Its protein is CASSQRFQPQHF.

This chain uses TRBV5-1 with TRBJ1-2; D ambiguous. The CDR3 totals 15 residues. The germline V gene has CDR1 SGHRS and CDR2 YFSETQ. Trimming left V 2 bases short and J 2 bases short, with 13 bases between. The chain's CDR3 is CASSLGGEGNYGYTF. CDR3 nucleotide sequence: TGCGCCAGCAGCTTAGGAGGCGAGGGAAACTATGGCTACACCTTC.

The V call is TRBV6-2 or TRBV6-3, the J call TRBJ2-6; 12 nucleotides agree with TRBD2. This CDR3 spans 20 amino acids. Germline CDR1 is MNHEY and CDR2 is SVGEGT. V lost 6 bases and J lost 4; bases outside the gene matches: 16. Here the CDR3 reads CASSPSGRAYSSSGANVLTF. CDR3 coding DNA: TGTGCCAGCAGCCCTAGCGGGAGGGCCTATTCTTCCTCAGGGGCCAACGTCCTGACTTTC.

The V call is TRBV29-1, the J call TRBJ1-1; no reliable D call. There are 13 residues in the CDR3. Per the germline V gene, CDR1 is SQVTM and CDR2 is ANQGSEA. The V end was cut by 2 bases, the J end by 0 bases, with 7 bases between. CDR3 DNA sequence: TGCAGCGTTGAACCTTTAATGAACACTGAAGCTTTCTTT. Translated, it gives CSVEPLMNTEAFF.